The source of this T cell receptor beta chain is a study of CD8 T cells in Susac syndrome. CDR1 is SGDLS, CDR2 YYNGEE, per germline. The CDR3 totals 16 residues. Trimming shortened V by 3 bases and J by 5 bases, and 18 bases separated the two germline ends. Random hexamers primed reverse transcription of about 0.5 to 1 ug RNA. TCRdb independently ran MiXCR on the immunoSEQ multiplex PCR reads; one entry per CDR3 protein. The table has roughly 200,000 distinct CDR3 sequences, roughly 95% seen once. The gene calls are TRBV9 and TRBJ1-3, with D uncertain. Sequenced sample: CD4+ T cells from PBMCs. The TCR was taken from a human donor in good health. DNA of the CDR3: TGTGCCAGCAGCGCGACCGGACCGGCGAGGAGAAACACCATATATTTT. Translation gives CASSATGPARRNTIYF.